The source of this T cell receptor (beta chain) is a study of CD8 T cells in Susac syndrome. Comments on this clonotype: Its antigen remains unidentified.

Notes on the study in general: The study admitted that it had a relatively small number of individuals in its TCR sequencing and HLA analysis.

It was negative isolation that provided the CD8+ and CD4+ T cells, whereas TEMRA cells were enriched by FACS. Reverse transcription of roughly 0.45 to 1 ug RNA was performed with random hexamers. With immunoSEQ multiplex PCR, TCR beta CDR3 was amplified across 54 Vbeta and 13 Jbeta. TCRdb redid the calling of the immunoSEQ multiplex PCR reads with MiXCR, one entry per CDR3 protein. The table includes about 80,000 distinct CDR3 sequences, about 94% detected once. This receptor was identified in a human donor in good health. Sequenced: CD8+ T cells from PBMCs.

This CDR3 reads CASSLEYDNTEAFF. The CDR3, as DNA: TGTGCCAGCAGCTTGGAATACGATAACACTGAAGCTTTCTTT. This chain uses TRBV5-6 with TRBJ1-1; D not resolved. Trimming shortened V by 0 bases and J by 2 bases, and 8 bases separated the two germline ends. Per germline, CDR1 SGHDT and CDR2 YYEEEE. The CDR3 is 14 residues long.